Reported below is one TCR beta chain. What it binds is not known. This table comes from immunoSEQ multiplex PCR, and its TCRdb copy is limited to in-frame clones, with some not included. The sample includes 40,000 to 50,000 clones, about nine tenths seen only once; the top ten take roughly 4.3%. The data were obtained in a study of resident and recirculating memory T cells in vitiligo. Study as a whole: Each patient gave two lesional and two nonlesional epidermal shave biopsies, plus PBMCs.

Patients had to be free of confetti depigmentation, indicating active vitiligo. The germline V gene encodes CDR1 LGHNA and CDR2 YSLEER. The trim removed 6 bases at V and 2 bases at J, leaving 3 bases unmatched. The CDR3 loop spans 15 amino acids. Study-wide results and limits: Sequences differed between biopsy sites and patients, suggesting private specificity. Clonality differed among vitiligo lesions, with no unique dominant clone.

The TCR originated in a male donor with vitiligo. The gene calls are TRBV4-3 and TRBJ1-4; 10 nucleotides agree with TRBD1. The sample comprised blood. CDR3 residues: CASRRGQGTNEKLFF. Written as DNA, the CDR3 is TGCGCCAGCAGACGGGGACAGGGGACTAATGAAAAACTGTTTTTT.